This T cell receptor (beta chain) originates from a study of regulatory T cells in long-lasting Graves disease. Study-level background: The study enrolled newly diagnosed Graves' patients on antithyroid drugs under 3 months.

For TCR beta, libraries came from iRepertoire HTBI primers and Arm-PCR of CDR3 regions. The authors' processing: Identified segments across samples numbered about 64 TRBV and about 13 TRBJ. TCRdb independently ran MiXCR on the multiplex PCR reads; one entry per CDR3 protein. The V and J calls, along with clone size, are taken from TCRdb and not from the paper's own processing. The sample yields around 480,000 distinct CDR3 sequences, around 16% seen once. In germline, CDR1 is MNHGY, CDR2 SVAAGI. The CDR3 consists of 16 residues. The V and J ends lost 3 bases and 4 bases, in that order; junction bases with no gene match: 8. Time point given: newly diagnosed GD, antithyroid drugs for less than 3 months. From RNA extracted from PBMCs, the TCR library was made. This clonotype was observed at least ten times. The sample also formed part of further work on T cells in Graves' hyperthyroidism and ophthalmopathy.

This specimen was peripheral blood mononuclear cells (PBMCs), taken at new diagnosis, from a patient treated with antithyroid drugs. The J gene is TRBJ1-5, the V gene TRBV6-9; 8 bases fit TRBD1. The source is a woman aged 40 to 65 with Graves disease. The CDR3 is CASSYGRTGQNQPQHF. The CDR3 DNA is TGTGCCAGCAGTTACGGGAGGACAGGGCAAAATCAGCCCCAGCATTTT.